The clone carrying this T cell receptor beta chain has just one count. This record belongs to a study of blood T cell repertoires in COVID-19. Study at large: PBMCs, B-cell-depleted T cells, or T cells were the source of the cDNA or gDNA that made up the material.

The CDR3 length is 18 residues. In the source study's methods: Counts of nucleated cells, estimated from reference gene primer amplification, were obtained. Measured with immunoSEQ multiplex PCR; TCRdb has only the in-frame clones, and not every one. The V and J calls and clone size come from that table; D and trimming were worked out from the DNA. The sample lists about 88,000 clones; around nine tenths were seen once. The clonotype originates from a man aged 55 to 70 with acute or convalescent COVID-19. The chain joins TRBV21-1 to TRBJ2-7; the table's D gene call, TRBD2, was not cross checked with the DNA. TRBV21-1 is annotated as a pseudogene. The sample consisted of peripheral blood. The CDR3, as DNA: TGTGCCAGCAGGAAGGGGCTGGGGCTAGCGGGAGTAACGGCCGAGCAGTACTTC. Translated: CASRKGLGLAGVTAEQYF.